This T cell receptor (beta chain) was sequenced for a study of CD8 T cells in ankylosing spondylitis. On this clonotype itself: Antigen specificity is unknown.

TCRdb called the 5' RACE reads again in MiXCR, with one record for every CDR3 protein. The sample lists hundreds of thousands of distinct CDR3 sequences; about an eighth were seen once. CDR1 is LGHNT and CDR2 is FRNRAP in the germline V gene. V was clipped by 2 bases and J by 11 bases, with 15 bases between them. The CDR3 has 13 residues. The study, taken as a whole, reports: Researchers reportedly found disease-linked clones significantly enriched in matched ankylosing spondylitis synovial fluid. Several highly homologous variants formed a TCR beta motif that appeared characteristic of ankylosing spondylitis blood. Previously reported in reactive arthritis synovial fluid and blood were some of the motif variants.

The chain carries TRBV12-5 and TRBJ1-1; D perhaps matches TRBD1 (5 bases). Specimen: blood, either unsorted or a sorted T cell fraction (not recorded which). This TCR derives from a male donor with ankylosing spondylitis. The CDR3 DNA sequence: TGTGCTAGTGGTTTGACCCCTATAGGGGAGGCTTTCTTT. Amino acid sequence: CASGLTPIGEAFF.